Each of the 2 T cell receptor beta chains below was sequenced from the same sample in a study of blood T cell repertoires in COVID-19. Repertoires were generated with immunoSEQ multiplex PCR, while TCRdb's copy carries only in-frame clones and drops some. The sample lists 60,000 to 95,000 clones, 80% to 90% occurring once. Sequenced input: peripheral blood. The source is a woman between 45 and 65 years old with acute or convalescent COVID-19.

The rearrangement joins TRBV4-1 to TRBJ1-6; TRBD1 aligns across 7 bases. Germline V gene lookup returns CDR1 MGHRA and CDR2 YSYEKL. The CDR3 runs to 18 residues. The trim removed 8 bases at V and 7 bases at J, leaving 20 bases unmatched. The CDR3 nucleotides read TGCGCCAGCGAACCCCTCGCCCTTCGGGACAGCAGAAATTCACCCCTCCACTTT. Its translation: CASEPLALRDSRNSPLHF.

This chain joins TRBV5-1 and TRBJ1-1; TRBD1 is a possible D gene (6 bases). Trimming stripped 5 bases from V and 4 bases from J, with 15 bases between. The CDR3 runs 14 residues. The germline V gene encodes CDR1 SGHRS and CDR2 YFSETQ. In nucleotides, the CDR3 is TGCGCCAGCAGAAATGTGGGGGCGCGCACTGAAGCTTTCTTT. Translating gives CASRNVGARTEAFF.